The clone carrying this TCR beta chain was counted a few times. Antigen specificity is unknown. The TCR beta library used iRepertoire HTBI primers with Arm-PCR amplification of CDR3. MiXCR was run by TCRdb on the multiplex PCR reads, yielding one entry per CDR3 protein. The data show roughly 510,000 distinct CDR3 sequences, about 16% seen once. The CDR3 totals 17 residues. Trimming removed 0 bases from V and 13 bases from J, with 24 bases in between. CDR1 and CDR2 (germline): SEHNR, FQNEAQ (reference sequence). These data come from a study of regulatory T cells in long-lasting Graves disease. Time point here: newly diagnosed GD, antithyroid drugs for less than 3 months. There was RNA extracted from PBMCs, and the TCR library was made from it. Each patient gave 7 to 9 milliliters of EDTA-anticoagulated peripheral blood. Study-level findings and limits: Limited samples may have lowered accuracy.

These data were also filed under a second study, of T cells in Graves' hyperthyroidism and ophthalmopathy.

Sequences were derived from peripheral blood mononuclear cells (PBMCs), sampled at new diagnosis, from a patient treated with antithyroid drugs. This clonotype originated in a man aged 18 to 29 with Graves disease. J is TRBJ1-4 and V is TRBV7-9; the D gene is possibly TRBD1 (6 bases). CDR3 DNA: TGTGCCAGCAGCTTAGCTGGGGTGGACAGCCCGAACCAGGGACTGTTTTTT. Protein sequence: CASSLAGVDSPNQGLFF.